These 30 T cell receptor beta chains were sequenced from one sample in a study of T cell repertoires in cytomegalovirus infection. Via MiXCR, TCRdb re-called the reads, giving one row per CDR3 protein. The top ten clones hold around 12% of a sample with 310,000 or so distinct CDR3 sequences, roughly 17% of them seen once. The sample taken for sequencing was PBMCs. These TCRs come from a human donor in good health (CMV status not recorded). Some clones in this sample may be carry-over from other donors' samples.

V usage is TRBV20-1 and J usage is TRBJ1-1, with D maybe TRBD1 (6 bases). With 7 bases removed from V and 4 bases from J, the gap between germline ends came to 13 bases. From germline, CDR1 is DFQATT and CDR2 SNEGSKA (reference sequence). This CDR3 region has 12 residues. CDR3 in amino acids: CSVSRGGTEAFF. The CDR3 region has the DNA TGCAGTGTGTCTAGGGGGGGCACTGAAGCTTTCTTT.

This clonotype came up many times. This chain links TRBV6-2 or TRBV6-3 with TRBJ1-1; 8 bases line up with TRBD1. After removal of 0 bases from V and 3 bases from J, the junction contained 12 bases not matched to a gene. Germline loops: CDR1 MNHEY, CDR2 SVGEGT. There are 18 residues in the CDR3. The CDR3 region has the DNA TGTGCCAGCAGTTACTCAACCAGGGGGCGAAATCTCGACACTGAAGCTTTCTTT. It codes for CASSYSTRGRNLDTEAFF.

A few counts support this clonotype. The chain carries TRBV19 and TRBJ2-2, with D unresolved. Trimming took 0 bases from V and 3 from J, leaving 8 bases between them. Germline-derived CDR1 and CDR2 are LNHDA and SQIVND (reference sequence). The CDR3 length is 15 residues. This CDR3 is CASSIEIGDTGELFF. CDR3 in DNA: TGTGCCAGTAGTATAGAGATTGGGGACACCGGGGAGCTGTTTTTT.

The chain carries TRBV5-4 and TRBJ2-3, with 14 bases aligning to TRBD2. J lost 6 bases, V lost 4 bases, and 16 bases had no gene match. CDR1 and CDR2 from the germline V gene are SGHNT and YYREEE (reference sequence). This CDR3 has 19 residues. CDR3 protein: CASSVAGTSGGSGPDTQYF. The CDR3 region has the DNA TGTGCCAGCAGCGTGGCCGGGACTAGCGGGGGTTCAGGGCCTGATACGCAGTATTTT.

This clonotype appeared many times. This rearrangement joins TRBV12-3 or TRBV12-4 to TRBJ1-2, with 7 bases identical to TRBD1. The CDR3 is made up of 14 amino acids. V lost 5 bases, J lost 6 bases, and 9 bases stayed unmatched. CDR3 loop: CASSIQGSWHGYTF. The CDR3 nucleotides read TGTGCCAGCAGTATACAGGGGAGTTGGCATGGCTACACCTTC.

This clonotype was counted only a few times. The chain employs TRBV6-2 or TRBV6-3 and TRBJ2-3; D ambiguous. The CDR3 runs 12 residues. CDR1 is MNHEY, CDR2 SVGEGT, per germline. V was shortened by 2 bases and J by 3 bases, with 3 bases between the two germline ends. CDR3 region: CASSYPTDTQYF. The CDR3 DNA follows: TGTGCCAGCAGTTACCCGACAGATACGCAGTATTTT.

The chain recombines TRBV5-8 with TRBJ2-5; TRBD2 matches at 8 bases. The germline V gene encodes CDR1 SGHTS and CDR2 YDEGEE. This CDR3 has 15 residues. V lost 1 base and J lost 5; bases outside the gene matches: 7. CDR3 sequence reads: CASSLYAGGSETQYF. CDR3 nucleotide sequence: TGTGCCAGCAGCTTGTACGCGGGGGGCTCGGAGACCCAGTACTTC.

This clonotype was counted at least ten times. The CDR3: CASSLSILAALETQYF. The DNA of the CDR3 is TGTGCCAGCAGCCTATCTATTCTAGCCGCCCTAGAGACCCAGTACTTC. This chain links TRBV7-2 with TRBJ2-5; TRBD2 might be the D (5 bases). The CDR3 has 16 amino acids. Trimming took 5 bases from V and 4 from J, leaving 20 bases between them. The germline gives CDR1 SGHTA, CDR2 FQGNSA.

CDR3 in amino acids: CASSIGGREGYYGYTF. The CDR3 DNA reads TGTGCCAGTAGTATCGGTGGCAGGGAGGGTTACTATGGCTACACCTTC. V gene TRBV19 combines with J gene TRBJ1-2, with D tentatively TRBD1 (5 bases). Per the germline V gene, CDR1 is LNHDA and CDR2 is SQIVND (reference sequence). The CDR3 runs 16 residues. The V and J ends lost 3 bases and 3 bases respectively, with 17 bases between them.

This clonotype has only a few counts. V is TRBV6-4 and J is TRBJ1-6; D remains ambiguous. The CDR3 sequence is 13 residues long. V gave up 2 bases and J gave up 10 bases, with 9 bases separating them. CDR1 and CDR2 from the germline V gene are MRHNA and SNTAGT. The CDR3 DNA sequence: TGTGCCAGCAGTGACCTGAATGGGTCACCCCTCCACTTT. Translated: CASSDLNGSPLHF.

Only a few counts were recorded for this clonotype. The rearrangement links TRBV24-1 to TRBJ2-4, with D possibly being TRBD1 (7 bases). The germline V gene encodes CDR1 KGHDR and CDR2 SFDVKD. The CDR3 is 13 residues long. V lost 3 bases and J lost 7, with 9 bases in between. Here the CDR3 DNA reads TGTGCCACCAGTGATGCGGGACAGAACATTCAGTACTTC. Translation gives CATSDAGQNIQYF.

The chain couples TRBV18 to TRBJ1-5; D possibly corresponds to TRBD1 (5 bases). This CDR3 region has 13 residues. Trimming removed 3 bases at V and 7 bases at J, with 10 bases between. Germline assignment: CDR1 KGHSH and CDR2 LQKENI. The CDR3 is CASSPEGRQPQHF. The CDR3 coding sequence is TGTGCCAGCTCACCTGAGGGGCGGCAGCCCCAGCATTTT.

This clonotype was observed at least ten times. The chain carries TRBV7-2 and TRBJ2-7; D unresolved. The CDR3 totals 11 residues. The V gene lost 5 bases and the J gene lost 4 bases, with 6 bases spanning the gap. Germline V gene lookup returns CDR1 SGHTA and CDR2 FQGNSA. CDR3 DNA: TGTGCCAGCAGCCTGATTTACGAGCAGTACTTC. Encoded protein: CASSLIYEQYF.

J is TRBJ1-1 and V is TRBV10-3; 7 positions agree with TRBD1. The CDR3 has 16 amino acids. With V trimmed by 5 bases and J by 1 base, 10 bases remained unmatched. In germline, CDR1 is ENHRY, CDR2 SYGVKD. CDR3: CAISPNRGTGNTEAFF. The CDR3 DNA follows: TGTGCCATCAGTCCCAACAGGGGAACGGGGAACACTGAAGCTTTCTTT.

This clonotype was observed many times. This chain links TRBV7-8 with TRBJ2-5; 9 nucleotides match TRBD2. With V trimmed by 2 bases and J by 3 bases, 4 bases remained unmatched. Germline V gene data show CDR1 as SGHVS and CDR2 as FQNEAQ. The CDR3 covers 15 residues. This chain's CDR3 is CASSLHLAGKETQYF. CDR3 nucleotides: TGTGCCAGCAGCTTACACCTAGCGGGGAAAGAGACCCAGTACTTC.

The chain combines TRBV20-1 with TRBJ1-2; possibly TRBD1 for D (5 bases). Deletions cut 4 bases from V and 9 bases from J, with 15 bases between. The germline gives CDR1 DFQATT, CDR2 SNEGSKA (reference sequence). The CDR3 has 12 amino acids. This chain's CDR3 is CSANSGQGSYTF. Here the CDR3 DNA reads TGCAGTGCTAATTCAGGGCAGGGAAGCTACACCTTC.

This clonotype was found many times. CDR3 in amino acids: CASGLYTGELFF. Here the CDR3 DNA reads TGTGCTAGTGGTTTGTACACCGGGGAGCTGTTTTTT. The chain links TRBV12-5 to TRBJ2-2, with unresolved D. The V gene lost 2 bases and the J gene lost 3 bases, with 1 base spanning the gap. The CDR3 contains 12 residues. The V gene's germline CDR1 is LGHNT and CDR2 FRNRAP.

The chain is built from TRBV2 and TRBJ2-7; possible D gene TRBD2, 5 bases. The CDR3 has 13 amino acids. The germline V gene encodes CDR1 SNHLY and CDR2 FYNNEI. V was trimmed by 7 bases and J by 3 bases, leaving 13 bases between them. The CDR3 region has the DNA TGTGCCAGCACCCCCACGGGGAACTACGAGCAGTACTTC. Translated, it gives CASTPTGNYEQYF.

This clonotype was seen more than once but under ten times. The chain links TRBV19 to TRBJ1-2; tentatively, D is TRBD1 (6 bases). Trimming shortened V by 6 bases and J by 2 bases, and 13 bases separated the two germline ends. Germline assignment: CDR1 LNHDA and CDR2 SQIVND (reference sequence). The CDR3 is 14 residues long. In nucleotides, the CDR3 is TGTGCCAGTAGCTCCCAAGGGGGAAACTATGGCTACACCTTC. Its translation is CASSSQGGNYGYTF.

The DNA for the CDR3 is TGCAGTGCTAGTACAAGCCAACTCTCTGGGGCCAACGTCCTGACTTTC. Translation: CSASTSQLSGANVLTF. The chain joins TRBV20-1 to TRBJ2-6; D unclear. CDR1 DFQATT and CDR2 SNEGSKA come from the germline V gene (reference sequence). The CDR3 contains 16 residues. Trimming pared 3 bases from V and 0 bases from J, leaving 12 bases between.

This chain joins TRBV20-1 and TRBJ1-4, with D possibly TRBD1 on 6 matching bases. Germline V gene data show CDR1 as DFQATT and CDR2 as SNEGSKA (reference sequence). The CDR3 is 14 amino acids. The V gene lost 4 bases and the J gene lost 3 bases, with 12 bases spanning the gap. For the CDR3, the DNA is TGCAGTGCTACTCGTGCAGGGGCTAATGAAAAACTGTTTTTT. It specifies CSATRAGANEKLFF.

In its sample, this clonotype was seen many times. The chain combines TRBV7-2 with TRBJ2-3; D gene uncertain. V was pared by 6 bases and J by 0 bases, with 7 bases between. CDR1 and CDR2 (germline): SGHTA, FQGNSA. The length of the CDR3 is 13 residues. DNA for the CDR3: TGTGCCAGCAGAGCCGGGAGCACAGATACGCAGTATTTT. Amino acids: CASRAGSTDTQYF.

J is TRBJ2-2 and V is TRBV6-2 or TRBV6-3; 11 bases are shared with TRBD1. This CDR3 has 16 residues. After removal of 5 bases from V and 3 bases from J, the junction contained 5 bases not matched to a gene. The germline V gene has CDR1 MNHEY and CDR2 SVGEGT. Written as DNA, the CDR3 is TGTGCCAGCAGTCCGGACAGGGGGCCGGACACCGGGGAGCTGTTTTTT. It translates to CASSPDRGPDTGELFF.

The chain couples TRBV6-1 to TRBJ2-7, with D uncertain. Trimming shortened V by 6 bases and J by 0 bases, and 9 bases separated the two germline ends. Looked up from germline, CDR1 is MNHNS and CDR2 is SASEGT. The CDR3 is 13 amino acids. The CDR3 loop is CASRKADSYEQYF. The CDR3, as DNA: TGTGCCAGCAGGAAAGCAGACTCCTACGAGCAGTACTTC.

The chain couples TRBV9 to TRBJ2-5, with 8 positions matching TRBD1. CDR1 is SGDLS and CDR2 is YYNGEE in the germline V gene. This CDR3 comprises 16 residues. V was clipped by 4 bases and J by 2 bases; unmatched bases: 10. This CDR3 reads CASSPRQGWEQETQYF. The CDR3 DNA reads TGTGCCAGCAGCCCTAGACAGGGGTGGGAGCAAGAGACCCAGTACTTC.

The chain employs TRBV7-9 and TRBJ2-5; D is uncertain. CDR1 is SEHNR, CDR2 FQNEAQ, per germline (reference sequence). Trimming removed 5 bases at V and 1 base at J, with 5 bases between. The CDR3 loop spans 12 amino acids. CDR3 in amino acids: CASSPIQETQYF. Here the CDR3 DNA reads TGTGCCAGCAGCCCAATCCAAGAGACCCAGTACTTC.

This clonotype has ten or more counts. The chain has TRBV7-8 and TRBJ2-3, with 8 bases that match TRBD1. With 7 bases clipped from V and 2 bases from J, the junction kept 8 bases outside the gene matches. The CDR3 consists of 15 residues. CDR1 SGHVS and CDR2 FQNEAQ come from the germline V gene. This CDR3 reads CASTWDRLSTDTQYF. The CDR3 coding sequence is TGTGCCAGCACATGGGACAGGTTATCCACAGATACGCAGTATTTT.

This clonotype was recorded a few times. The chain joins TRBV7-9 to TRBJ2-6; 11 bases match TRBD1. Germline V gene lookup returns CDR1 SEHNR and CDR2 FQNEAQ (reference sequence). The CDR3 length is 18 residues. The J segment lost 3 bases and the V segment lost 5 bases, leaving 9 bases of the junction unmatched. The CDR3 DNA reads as TGTGCCAGCAGCATCCAACCGGGACAGGGGGTTGGGGCCAACGTCCTGACTTTC. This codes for CASSIQPGQGVGANVLTF.

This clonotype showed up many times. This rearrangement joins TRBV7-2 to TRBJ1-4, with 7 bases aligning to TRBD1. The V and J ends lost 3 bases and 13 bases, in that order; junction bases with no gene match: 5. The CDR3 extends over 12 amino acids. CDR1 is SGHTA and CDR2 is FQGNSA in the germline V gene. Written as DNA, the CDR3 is TGTGCCAGCAGCTTGTACAGGGGAAGACTGTTTTTT. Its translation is CASSLYRGRLFF.

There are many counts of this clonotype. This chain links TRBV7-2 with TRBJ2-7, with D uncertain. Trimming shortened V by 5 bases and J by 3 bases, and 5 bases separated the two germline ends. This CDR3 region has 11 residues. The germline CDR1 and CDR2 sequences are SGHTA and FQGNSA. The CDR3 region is CASSAHYEQYF. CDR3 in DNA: TGTGCCAGCAGCGCCCACTACGAGCAGTACTTC.